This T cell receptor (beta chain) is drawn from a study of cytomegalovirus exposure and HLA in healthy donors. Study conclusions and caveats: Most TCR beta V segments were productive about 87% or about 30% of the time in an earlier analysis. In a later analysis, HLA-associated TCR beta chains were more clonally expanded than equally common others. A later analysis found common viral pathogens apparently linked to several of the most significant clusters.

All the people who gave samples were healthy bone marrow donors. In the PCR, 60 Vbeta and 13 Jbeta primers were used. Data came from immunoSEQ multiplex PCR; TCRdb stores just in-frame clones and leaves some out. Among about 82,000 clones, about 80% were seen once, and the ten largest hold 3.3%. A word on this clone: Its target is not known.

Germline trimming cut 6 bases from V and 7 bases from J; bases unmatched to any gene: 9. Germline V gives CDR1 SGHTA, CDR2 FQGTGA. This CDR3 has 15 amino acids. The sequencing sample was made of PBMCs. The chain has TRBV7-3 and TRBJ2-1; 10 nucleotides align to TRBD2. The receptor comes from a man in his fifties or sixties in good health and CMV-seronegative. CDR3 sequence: CASSLSSGGPNEQFF. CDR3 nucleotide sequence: TGTGCCAGCAGTCTGTCTAGCGGGGGCCCTAATGAGCAGTTCTTC.